This T cell receptor (beta chain) was recorded in a study of human T cells and chemical hapten exposure. Study as a whole: How much TCR each sample yielded varied, mostly because pooled library volumes differed slightly. General study findings and limits: Patch test score was positively correlated with the counts of PT1 expanded TCRs. The donor cohort had alopecia, so its immune response may not match that of healthy people.

TCRdb re-called the RACE reads through MiXCR, storing one row per CDR3 protein. The sample records roughly 38,000 distinct CDR3 sequences, 4% being singletons. This clonotype was counted only a few times. The antigen remains unidentified. Stated time point: patch test 1, 2 weeks after DPC sensitization. Regarding treatment: therapeutic diphenylcyclopropenone sensitization with weekly scalp DPC. Someone pulled total RNA out of unfractionated whole blood. Source: whole blood, taken in connection with sensitization to the hapten diphenylcyclopropenone (DPC). The sequence derives from a man in his forties or fifties with alopecia areata. Some clones in this sample may be carry-over from other donors' samples.

CDR3 coding DNA: TGTGCCAGCAGCTTATTCAGGGGGGCAGATACGCAGTATTTT. Protein product: CASSLFRGADTQYF. The chain has TRBV7-2 and TRBJ2-3, with D tentatively TRBD1 (7 bases). Trimming cost V 2 bases and J 4 bases, with 10 bases left between them. In germline, CDR1 is SGHTA, CDR2 FQGNSA. This CDR3 contains 14 residues.